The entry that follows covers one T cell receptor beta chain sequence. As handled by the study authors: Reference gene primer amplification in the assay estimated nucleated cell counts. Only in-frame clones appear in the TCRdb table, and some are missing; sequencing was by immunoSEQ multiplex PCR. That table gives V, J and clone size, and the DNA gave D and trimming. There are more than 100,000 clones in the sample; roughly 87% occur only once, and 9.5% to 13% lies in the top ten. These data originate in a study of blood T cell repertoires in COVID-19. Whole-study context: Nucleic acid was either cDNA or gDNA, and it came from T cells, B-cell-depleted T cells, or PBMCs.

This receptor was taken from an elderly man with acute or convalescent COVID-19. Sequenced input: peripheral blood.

DNA for the CDR3: TGTGCCAGTAGTAACGGAGGTCGGAGGACTGAAGCTTTCTTT. This codes for CASSNGGRRTEAFF. The chain joins TRBV19 to TRBJ1-1; D is ambiguous. V was shortened by 4 bases and J by 5 bases, with 14 bases between the two germline ends. Germline CDR1 LNHDA, CDR2 SQIVND (reference sequence). The CDR3 runs to 14 residues.